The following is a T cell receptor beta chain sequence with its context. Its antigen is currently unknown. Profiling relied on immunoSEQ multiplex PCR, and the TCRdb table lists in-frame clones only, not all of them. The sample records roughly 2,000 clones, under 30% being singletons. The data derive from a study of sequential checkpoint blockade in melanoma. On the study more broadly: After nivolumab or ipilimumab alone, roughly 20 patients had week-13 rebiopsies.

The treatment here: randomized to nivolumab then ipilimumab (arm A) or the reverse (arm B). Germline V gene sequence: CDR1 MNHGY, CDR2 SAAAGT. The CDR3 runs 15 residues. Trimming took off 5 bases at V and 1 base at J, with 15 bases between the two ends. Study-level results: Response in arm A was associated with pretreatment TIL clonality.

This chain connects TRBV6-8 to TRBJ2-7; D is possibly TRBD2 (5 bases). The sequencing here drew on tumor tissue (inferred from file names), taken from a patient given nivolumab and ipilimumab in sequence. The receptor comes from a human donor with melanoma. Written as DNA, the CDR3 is TGTGCCAGCAGTGGGAGCCTGCCGAGTTCCTACGAGCAGTACTTC. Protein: CASSGSLPSSYEQYF.